The rows below give T cell receptor beta chains drawn from one sample of a study. TCRdb reprocessed the multiplex PCR reads via MiXCR and lists one record per CDR3 protein. The data show 1,500 to 2,000 distinct CDR3 sequences, around 1.2% seen once. Input material: naive CD4+ T cells sorted from blood. These receptors were collected from a female donor with breast cancer. Both conserved end residues are part of each CDR3. A D gene is named only where the DNA matches it firmly. Some rows mark clone size as missing; the rest say once, few, many or name a class of expanded clone.

medium-sized	NA	TRBV12-3/TRBV12-4	TRBJ1-2	TGTGCCAGCAGTCAAGGCTATGGCTACACCTTC	CASSQGYGYTF
few	NA	TRBV12-3/TRBV12-4	TRBJ1-2	TGTGCCACCCTTGCCAGTACTAGAACTAACTATGGCTACACCTTC	CATLASTRTNYGYTF
medium-sized	NA	TRBV12-3/TRBV12-4	TRBJ1-2	TGTGCCAGCAGTTTCGACTTCTGGACGGCCTCCTATGGCTACACCTTC	CASSFDFWTASYGYTF
medium-sized	TRBD1	TRBV12-3/TRBV12-4	TRBJ1-2	TGTGCCAGCAACAACATCTCACCGGGACAGGACAACTATGGCTACACCTTC	CASNNISPGQDNYGYTF
few	NA	TRBV12-3/TRBV12-4	TRBJ1-2	TGTGCCAGCAGGTTCTACACCTTC	CASRFYTF
medium-sized	TRBD1	TRBV12-3/TRBV12-4	TRBJ1-2	TGTGCCAGCAGGCCGGGACAGTATGGCTACACCTTC	CASRPGQYGYTF
medium-sized	NA	TRBV12-3/TRBV12-4	TRBJ1-2	TGTGCCAGCAGTTTAAAGGATGGCTACACCTTC	CASSLKDGYTF
many	NA	TRBV12-3/TRBV12-4	TRBJ1-2	TGTGCCAGCAGTTCTGACCGGGACCGCGGTTATGGCTACACCTTC	CASSSDRDRGYGYTF
NA	TRBD1	TRBV12-3/TRBV12-4	TRBJ1-2	TGTGCCAGCAGTCCGGACAGGCACTATGGCTACACCTTC	CASSPDRHYGYTF
large	NA	TRBV12-3/TRBV12-4	TRBJ1-2	TGTGCCAGCAGTCAGTCCGCGAGTCTACTGGACTACACCTTC	CASSQSASLLDYTF
medium-sized	NA	TRBV12-3/TRBV12-4	TRBJ1-2	TGTGCCAGCAGTCAACAGGGAATTGGCTACACCTTC	CASSQQGIGYTF
NA	NA	TRBV12-3/TRBV12-4	TRBJ1-2	TGTGCCAGCAGCATGAGACAGAGGAAGTTGGATGGCTACACCTTC	CASSMRQRKLDGYTF
large	NA	TRBV12-3/TRBV12-4	TRBJ1-2	TGTGCCAGCAGTTTATCCCTCCACGTAAACAGCATGACAGGCTACACCTTC	CASSLSLHVNSMTGYTF
medium-sized	NA	TRBV12-3/TRBV12-4	TRBJ1-2	TGTGCCAGCAGTTTATTAAACTATGGCTACACCTTC	CASSLLNYGYTF
NA	NA	TRBV12-3/TRBV12-4	TRBJ1-2	TGTGCCAGCAGTCCTGACCCTGAGGACTACACCTTC	CASSPDPEDYTF
large	TRBD1	TRBV12-3/TRBV12-4	TRBJ1-2	TGTGCCAGCAGTTGGGGACAGGGAAGCGATGGCTACACCTTC	CASSWGQGSDGYTF
medium-sized	TRBD1	TRBV12-3/TRBV12-4	TRBJ1-2	TGTGCCAGCAGCCAACAGACCGGGACAGGGAACTATGGCTACACCTTC	CASSQQTGTGNYGYTF
medium-sized	NA	TRBV12-3/TRBV12-4	TRBJ1-2	TGTGCCAGCACCCGAGCTAACTATGGCTACACCTTC	CASTRANYGYTF
medium-sized	NA	TRBV12-3/TRBV12-4	TRBJ1-2	TGTGCCAGCAGCGGACCGGGACACGTCTATGGCTACACCTTC	CASSGPGHVYGYTF
medium-sized	NA	TRBV12-3/TRBV12-4	TRBJ1-2	TGTGCCAGCAGTATCTCGGGCTATGGCTACACCTTC	CASSISGYGYTF
medium-sized	TRBD1	TRBV12-3/TRBV12-4	TRBJ1-2	TGTGCCAGCAGTTCTGGGACAGTCGGTGGCTACACCTTC	CASSSGTVGGYTF
medium-sized	NA	TRBV12-3/TRBV12-4	TRBJ1-2	TGTGCCAGCAGTTTAGACCGATCTTATGGCTACACCTTC	CASSLDRSYGYTF
medium-sized	NA	TRBV12-3/TRBV12-4	TRBJ1-2	TGTGCCAGCACCCACACAGGAGAAGGAGGTGGCTACACCTTC	CASTHTGEGGGYTF
medium-sized	NA	TRBV12-3/TRBV12-4	TRBJ1-2	TGTGCCAGCAGTTTGGAAAGGGCTCATGGCTACACCTTC	CASSLERAHGYTF
medium-sized	TRBD1	TRBV12-3/TRBV12-4	TRBJ1-2	TGTGCCAGCAGTGCGGACAGGATCTATGGCTACACCTTC	CASSADRIYGYTF
medium-sized	NA	TRBV12-3/TRBV12-4	TRBJ1-2	TGTGCCAGCAGTTTGAGGGACAACTATGGCTACACCTTC	CASSLRDNYGYTF
medium-sized	TRBD1	TRBV12-3/TRBV12-4	TRBJ1-2	TGTGCCAGCAGTCCGAGCCGGGACAGGACGAACTATGGCTACACCTTC	CASSPSRDRTNYGYTF
medium-sized	NA	TRBV12-3/TRBV12-4	TRBJ1-2	TGTGCCAGCAGTTTAAGTTGGTACTACACCTTC	CASSLSWYYTF
medium-sized	NA	TRBV12-3/TRBV12-4	TRBJ1-2	TGTGCCAGCAGTTTCGGCAGTTCTGGCTACACCTTC	CASSFGSSGYTF
large	NA	TRBV12-3/TRBV12-4	TRBJ1-2	TGTGCCAGCAGCCGACAAACCTATGGCTACACCTTC	CASSRQTYGYTF
medium-sized	TRBD1	TRBV12-3/TRBV12-4	TRBJ1-2	TGTGCCAGCAGCCGGTCCGGGACAGGCAGTAACTATGGCTACACCTTC	CASSRSGTGSNYGYTF
medium-sized	NA	TRBV12-3/TRBV12-4	TRBJ1-2	TGTGCCAGCACTATTGAGTGGGGCTATGGCTACACCTTC	CASTIEWGYGYTF
many	NA	TRBV12-3/TRBV12-4	TRBJ1-2	TGTGCCAGCAGTTGGTTGGACAACCGGAACCTCTATGGCTACACCTTC	CASSWLDNRNLYGYTF
medium-sized	NA	TRBV12-3/TRBV12-4	TRBJ1-2	TGTGCCAGCAGTCCGATGAGCGGCTATGGCTACACCTTC	CASSPMSGYGYTF
hyperexpanded	NA	TRBV12-3/TRBV12-4	TRBJ1-2	TGTGCCAGCAGTTTCCGCAGTGTTAACTATGGCTACACCTTC	CASSFRSVNYGYTF
large	NA	TRBV12-3/TRBV12-4	TRBJ1-2	TGTGCCAGCCGCCCGGGGTTGGACTATGGCTACACCTTC	CASRPGLDYGYTF
medium-sized	NA	TRBV12-3/TRBV12-4	TRBJ1-2	TGTGCCAGCAGTTTGGGCAGCGGCTTAGGAGGCTACACCTTC	CASSLGSGLGGYTF
medium-sized	NA	TRBV12-3/TRBV12-4	TRBJ1-2	TGTGCCAGCAGTTTGACCGTTCGTGGCTACACCTTC	CASSLTVRGYTF
medium-sized	NA	TRBV12-3/TRBV12-4	TRBJ1-2	TGTGCCAGCAGTTTAGGCTGGGATCGCTACACCTTC	CASSLGWDRYTF
medium-sized	NA	TRBV12-3/TRBV12-4	TRBJ1-2	TGTGCCAGCAGTTCGTCGGGTAACTATGGCTACACCTTC	CASSSSGNYGYTF
medium-sized	NA	TRBV12-3/TRBV12-4	TRBJ1-2	TGTGCCAGCAGTTCGGACAGATGGTATGGCTACACCTTC	CASSSDRWYGYTF
large	NA	TRBV12-3/TRBV12-4	TRBJ1-2	TGTGCCAGCAGTTTAATAGGATCCTATGGCTACACCTTC	CASSLIGSYGYTF
medium-sized	NA	TRBV12-3/TRBV12-4	TRBJ1-2	TGTGCCAGCAGCCCAGTTGTTGACTATGGCTACACCTTC	CASSPVVDYGYTF
medium-sized	NA	TRBV12-3/TRBV12-4	TRBJ1-2	TGTGCCAGCAGTTTGATTAATGGCTACACCTTC	CASSLINGYTF
medium-sized	TRBD1	TRBV12-3/TRBV12-4	TRBJ1-2	TGTGCCAGCACCCGAGGACAGGGTCTCGGTGGCTACACCTTC	CASTRGQGLGGYTF
medium-sized	NA	TRBV12-3/TRBV12-4	TRBJ1-2	TGTGCCAGCAGTTTCGGAGTCGGCAATGGCTACACCTTC	CASSFGVGNGYTF
medium-sized	NA	TRBV12-3/TRBV12-4	TRBJ1-2	TGTGCCAGCAGTTTGTCAGGGCCCTATGGCTACACCTTC	CASSLSGPYGYTF
medium-sized	NA	TRBV12-3/TRBV12-4	TRBJ1-2	TGTGCCAGCAGTCGGACAGATAACTATGGCTACACCTTC	CASSRTDNYGYTF
medium-sized	NA	TRBV12-3/TRBV12-4	TRBJ1-2	TGTGCCAGCCTAATATACAACTATGGCTACACCTTC	CASLIYNYGYTF
medium-sized	NA	TRBV12-3/TRBV12-4	TRBJ1-2	TGTGCCAGCAGTCGACACTTGGGCTACACCTTC	CASSRHLGYTF
medium-sized	NA	TRBV12-3/TRBV12-4	TRBJ1-2	TGTGCCACCAGCAAGGACCGCATAGGTGGCTACACCTTC	CATSKDRIGGYTF
medium-sized	NA	TRBV12-3/TRBV12-4	TRBJ1-2	TGTGCCAGCAAACGTCGCGGTAGCTATGGCTACACCTTC	CASKRRGSYGYTF
medium-sized	NA	TRBV12-3/TRBV12-4	TRBJ1-2	TGTGCCAGCACCTCGACAGAAAGGGGCTACACCTTC	CASTSTERGYTF
medium-sized	NA	TRBV12-3/TRBV12-4	TRBJ1-2	TGTGCCAGCAGTTTAGGTCATCGATATGGCTACACCTTC	CASSLGHRYGYTF
large	TRBD1	TRBV12-3/TRBV12-4	TRBJ1-2	TGTGCCAGCAGTCCGACAGGGACCTATGGCTACACCTTC	CASSPTGTYGYTF